The entry below gives a single T cell receptor (beta chain) sequence along with its context. What it recognizes is unknown. This table comes from immunoSEQ multiplex PCR, and its TCRdb copy is limited to in-frame clones, with some not included. The sample lists some 150,000 clones; approximately 88% were seen once. This entry belongs to a study of T cell responses to AZD1222 COVID-19 vaccine. The CDR3 is made up of 16 amino acids. Trimming stripped 0 bases from V and 0 bases from J, with 6 bases between. The germline CDR1 and CDR2 sequences are LGHNA and YSLEER. Study-wide results and limits: Sampling captured repertoires only after the peak T cell response. Possibly, clonal diversity was underestimated; donors were largely white British and included more females. Spike-specific TCR breadth rose after two AZD1222 doses, and depth rose as well.

This sequence was found in an adult in good health. The chain joins TRBV4-3 to TRBJ1-6, with no clear D. Sequencing used peripheral blood, obtained on day 0 of MenACWY control vaccination. CDR3 sequence (DNA): TGCGCCAGCAGCCAAGATGCGAGCTCCTATAATTCACCCCTCCACTTT. This encodes CASSQDASSYNSPLHF.